These T cell receptor beta chains were read from a single sample in a study of beta chain features in type 1 diabetes. Data came from immunoSEQ multiplex PCR; TCRdb stores just in-frame clones and leaves some out. The sample contains roughly 180,000 clones, around 8% of which appear only once. The sequencing input was central memory CD4+ T cells from blood. The receptors here all came from a woman in her thirties or forties with type 1 diabetes. Both conserved end residues are part of each CDR3. The order of the fields is D gene, J gene, V gene, clone size, CDR3 DNA, CDR3 protein. The D gene is left open where the match is weak. For some rows the clone size is stated as once, few or many, or as a class when expanded; others skip it.

>TRBD2|TRBJ2-7|TRBV7-2|few
TGTGCCAGCAGCTCGACAAGCGGGGCCTACGAGCAGTACTTC
CASSSTSGAYEQYF
>TRBD2|TRBJ2-2|TRBV27|few
TGTGCCAGCAGCCCTCTAGCGGGAGTAGGTGGGGAGCTGTTTTTT
CASSPLAGVGGELFF
>.|TRBJ2-1|TRBV4-3|few
TGCGCCAGCAGCCAAGGGCCTGGAAGCGGAATCTACAATGAGCAGTTCTTC
CASSQGPGSGIYNEQFF
>.|TRBJ2-1|TRBV6-1|.
TGTGCCAGCACTGGCAACTCCTACAATGAGCAGTTCTTC
CASTGNSYNEQFF
>TRBD1|TRBJ1-3|TRBV29-1|few
TGCAGCGGGACAGGTGGAAACACCATATATTTT
CSGTGGNTIYF
>TRBD1|TRBJ1-1|TRBV7-8|few
TGTGCCAGCAGCTGGACAGGGGCGAACACTGAAGCTTTCTTT
CASSWTGANTEAFF
>.|TRBJ1-2|TRBV7-2|.
TGTGCCAGCAGGTTACAGAATGGCTACACCTTC
CASRLQNGYTF
>.|TRBJ1-2|TRBV7-6|.
TGTGCCAGCAGCCCCTCGGAGGGTAGCTATGGCTACACCTTC
CASSPSEGSYGYTF
>.|TRBJ2-6|TRBV10-3|few
TGTGCCATCAGCGAGGCGGGACGGGTTGTCTCTGGGGCCAACGTCCTGACTTTC
CAISEAGRVVSGANVLTF
>.|TRBJ2-5|TRBV5-1|few
TGCGCCAGCAGCTTGTTTGGAGCTGGAGAGACCCAGTACTTC
CASSLFGAGETQYF
>.|TRBJ2-1|TRBV5-1|.
TGCGCCAGCAGCGCCGGGACTTACAATGAGCAGTTCTTC
CASSAGTYNEQFF
>TRBD2|TRBJ2-1|TRBV5-1|.
TGCGCCAGCAGCTTGGCCGGGACTAGCGTACATGAGCAGTTCTTC
CASSLAGTSVHEQFF
>.|TRBJ1-5|TRBV7-6|.
TGTGCCAGCAGCCCTGAGATGAATCAGCCCCAGCATTTT
CASSPEMNQPQHF
>.|TRBJ2-7|TRBV27|.
TGTGCCAGCAGTTTAGGGCAGGGGAAATCCTACGAGCAGTACTTC
CASSLGQGKSYEQYF
>.|TRBJ2-7|TRBV7-2|few
TGTGCCAGCAGTTCGACTTTATACGAGCAGTACTTC
CASSSTLYEQYF
>.|TRBJ1-2|TRBV6-5|few
TGTGCCAGCAGGCAGGATGGCTACACCTTC
CASRQDGYTF
>TRBD1|TRBJ1-5|TRBV29-1|few
TGCAGCGCCCGAGAGGGACAGGGAAATCAGCCCCAGCATTTT
CSAREGQGNQPQHF
>.|TRBJ2-7|TRBV29-1|few
TGCAGCGTTGAAGATACACACATTCAGGGGCAACCCTACGAGCAGTACTTC
CSVEDTHIQGQPYEQYF
>.|TRBJ1-4|TRBV28|.
TGTGCCAGCAGTTCACAGGCTTATAGGGAAAAACTGTTTTTT
CASSSQAYREKLFF
>TRBD2|TRBJ2-1|TRBV7-2|few
TGTGCCAGCAGCCCCAGCGGGGGACGGGCCTACAATGAGCAGTTCTTC
CASSPSGGRAYNEQFF
>TRBD1|TRBJ2-3|TRBV7-2|.
TGTGCCAGCAGCTGGGACAGGATCCTCACAGATACGCAGTATTTT
CASSWDRILTDTQYF
>.|TRBJ1-6|TRBV6-1|.
TGTGCCAGCAGAGTCTTCCGACAGCCTAATTCACCCCTCCACTTT
CASRVFRQPNSPLHF
>.|TRBJ2-3|TRBV4-3|.
TGCGCCAGCAGCCAAGCAATCGGGGATGGGGATACGCAGTATTTT
CASSQAIGDGDTQYF
>TRBD1|TRBJ1-3|TRBV10-3|few
TGTGCCAGCGGACGGGACAGCGGAAACACCATATATTTT
CASGRDSGNTIYF
>TRBD1|TRBJ1-2|TRBV7-3|.
TGTGCCAGCAGCCGGGGGGGACAGAATGGCTACACCTTC
CASSRGGQNGYTF
>TRBD1|TRBJ2-7|TRBV4-3|.
TGCGCCAGCAGCCAAGATACAGGGGCCGGCTATGGTCGCTACGAGCAGTACTTC
CASSQDTGAGYGRYEQYF
>.|TRBJ2-3|TRBV28|few
TGTGCCAGCAGTTTGTTACAGCACACAGATACGCAGTATTTT
CASSLLQHTDTQYF
>.|TRBJ2-1|TRBV28|few
TGTGCCAGCAGTTCACCAGGATCTAGCGCAAATGAGCAGTTCTTC
CASSSPGSSANEQFF
>TRBD2|TRBJ2-1|TRBV11-2|few
TGTGCCAGCAGCCCGACTAGCGGGACTTACAATGAGCAGTTCTTC
CASSPTSGTYNEQFF
>TRBD2|TRBJ2-1|TRBV30|few
TGTGCCTGGAGTCCGGGGCTAGCGGGAGGGCGTGAGCAGTTCTTC
CAWSPGLAGGREQFF
>.|TRBJ1-3|TRBV28|few
TGTGCCAGCAGCCCAGCGGGGGCCGGATCTGGAAACACCATATATTTT
CASSPAGAGSGNTIYF
>.|TRBJ1-5|TRBV7-2|few
TGTGCCAGCAGCGCTGCGGGATCCTTCAGTCAGCCCCAGCATTTT
CASSAAGSFSQPQHF
>.|TRBJ1-5|TRBV14|.
TGTGCCAGCAGCCTAACAGCGGGGCAGCCCCAGCATTTT
CASSLTAGQPQHF
>TRBD1|TRBJ1-4|TRBV18|few
TGTGCCAGCTCACCGCGTCGGGACAGGGCACATGAAAAACTGTTTTTT
CASSPRRDRAHEKLFF
>.|TRBJ2-1|TRBV4-3|.
TGCGCCAGCAGCCCTACCGGGGGAAGAACCTACAATGAGCAGTTCTTC
CASSPTGGRTYNEQFF
>TRBD1|TRBJ2-2|TRBV2|.
TGTGCCAGCAGTGAAGGAGGGGGCGCGAACACCGGGGAGCTGTTTTTT
CASSEGGGANTGELFF
>.|TRBJ1-2|TRBV14|.
TGTGCCAGCAGCCCAACAGGGTACGGCTACACCTTC
CASSPTGYGYTF
>.|TRBJ1-1|TRBV30|.
TGTGCCTGGACCCTTCAACAGGGAGTCACTGAAGCTTTCTTT
CAWTLQQGVTEAFF
>TRBD1|TRBJ2-7|TRBV5-1|.
TGCGCCAGCAGCTCTTGGGACAGGGGATACGAGCAGTACTTC
CASSSWDRGYEQYF
>.|TRBJ2-3|TRBV15|.
TGTGCCACCAGCAGAGATCTCACAGATACGCAGTATTTT
CATSRDLTDTQYF
>TRBD2|TRBJ2-2|TRBV5-4|few
TGTGCCAGCAGCCCGGGACTAGCGGGATCGAACACCGGGGAGCTGTTTTTT
CASSPGLAGSNTGELFF
>.|TRBJ2-4|TRBV6-5|few
TGTGCCAGCAGTTCGGGACTGCCTAACATTCAGTACTTC
CASSSGLPNIQYF
>TRBD1|TRBJ1-1|TRBV6-1|.
TGTGCCAGCAGTGAGTCGGTTCGAGGGGGCATCGGAGCTTTCTTT
CASSESVRGGIGAFF
>.|TRBJ2-7|TRBV28|many
TGTGCCAGCAAGGGTGTAAGCGGAGCCTACGAGCAGTACTTC
CASKGVSGAYEQYF
>.|TRBJ1-1|TRBV7-2|few
TGTGCCAGCAGTTCGGGGGGGGGCTATGCTGAAGCTTTCTTT
CASSSGGGYAEAFF
>TRBD1|TRBJ1-1|TRBV9|.
TGTGCCAGCAGCGCCCTGGACAGGGACACTGAAGCTTTCTTT
CASSALDRDTEAFF
>TRBD1|TRBJ2-7|TRBV15|.
TGTGCCACCAGCAGAGGCCCCGGACAGGGATCCAGGTACGAGCAGTACTTC
CATSRGPGQGSRYEQYF
>TRBD1|TRBJ1-2|TRBV5-4|few
TGTGCCAGCAGCGGCGGAGGGACAGGGAGTAACTATGGCTACACCTTC
CASSGGGTGSNYGYTF
>.|TRBJ1-4|TRBV4-1|few
TGCGCCAGCAGCCCGAGCCGACAGCCATCCGGGGAAAAACTGTTTTTT
CASSPSRQPSGEKLFF
>.|TRBJ2-1|TRBV6-4|.
TGTGCCAGCAGTCCCCTAGGGGGTAATGAGCAGTTCTTC
CASSPLGGNEQFF
>.|TRBJ2-2|TRBV7-7|.
TGTGCCAGCAGCACCGACACTGGGACTCGGAACACCGGGGAGCTGTTTTTT
CASSTDTGTRNTGELFF
>TRBD1|TRBJ2-1|TRBV7-9|.
TGTGCCAGCAGCTTACAGGGGGAGTTTGGGAATGAGCAGTTCTTC
CASSLQGEFGNEQFF
>.|TRBJ1-1|TRBV6-1|few
TGTGCCAGCAGGGAACGGAGTTCGAACACTGAAGCTTTCTTT
CASRERSSNTEAFF
>TRBD2|TRBJ2-1|TRBV28|.
TGTGCCAGCCTAGCGGGAGGGCCGAGGAATGAGCAGTTCTTC
CASLAGGPRNEQFF
>.|TRBJ1-3|TRBV18|many
TGTGCCAGCTCACCGACAGCCTCTGGAAACACCATATATTTT
CASSPTASGNTIYF